This T cell receptor (beta chain) was sequenced in a study of blood T cell repertoires in COVID-19 (dated by TCRdb to the early 2020s). Concerning the study at large: Samples covering the acute and convalescent phases of COVID-19 were provided by collaborators in the United States, Italy and Spain. The material from the prospective study consisted of cDNA or gDNA derived from T cells, B-cell-depleted T cells, or PBMCs. The dataset comprised deeply sampled blood TCRbeta repertoires from subjects exposed to, actively infected with, or recovered from COVID-19. A freely available public database, intended as a resource for researchers studying the immune response to SARS-CoV-2, is where the repertoires were released. Samples were obtained from the ongoing ImmuneRACE study (first 160 participants) and from 1,254 subjects provided by 6 global collaborators. Sample metadata almost always included a de-identified subject ID, COVID-19 status, age in years and sex. Where available, HLA class I and class II types were taken from metadata supplied by the sample provider and were not determined by assay-based typing. Broader findings and caveats from the paper: The quantity of clinical and demographic metadata differed by source and by participant and was supplied without curation.

Per the germline V gene (reference sequence), SEHNR is the CDR1 and FQNEAQ is the CDR2. Deletion took 6 bases off V and 1 base off J, with a span of 15 bases between the germline ends. The CDR3, from cysteine to phenylalanine, totals 16 residues. CDR3 DNA is the only sequence kept; it has 48 bases, read in frame from the first base. TCRbeta CDR3 regions were amplified from genomic DNA by means of the immunoSEQ Assay, a bias-controlled multiplex PCR. Turning to the authors' computational methods: Within the assay, amplification of reference gene primers was used to estimate how many nucleated cells each sample contained. To quantify the absolute abundance of each unique TCRbeta CDR3 rearrangement, sequence reads were collapsed and filtered. Productive Simpson clonality was computed per sample as the square root of Simpson's diversity index over productive rearrangements. TCRdb took this table from immuneACCESS and kept in-frame rearrangements with V and J called. Such tables lack part of the clones; where checked against another copy, unresolved V genes explain under half of the gap, and the rest is unexplained. V and J calls and clone size come straight from that table; D and trimming were deduced from the DNA. In all, the sample holds 95,000 to 150,000 clones, and 82% of those were seen once. The leading ten clones occupy 3.5% to 5.5% of the sample.

The collaborating institutions used their own protocols to collect whole blood in K2EDTA tubes. For TCRbeta analysis, collaborators shipped samples in one of three forms: frozen whole blood, isolated PBMCs, or DNA extracted from either of those sample types. This clone was recorded once. The antigen this receptor binds is unknown. The input lacks base qualities; no much larger clone sits a single base away. The chain joins TRBV7-9 to TRBJ2-2; TRBD1 could be the D gene, as 6 bases match. Sequences were obtained from peripheral blood. The origin of this receptor is a woman in her 70s with acute or convalescent COVID-19. CDR3 region: CASRETGRGNTGELFF. The sequenced DNA is TGTGCCAGCAGGGAAACAGGGCGAGGGAACACCGGGGAGCTGTTTTTT.